The rows below give T cell receptor beta chains drawn from one sample of a study of Graves' ophthalmopathy and Graves' hyperthyroidism. TCRdb called the multiplex PCR reads again in MiXCR, with one record for every CDR3 protein. In the table there are about 600,000 distinct CDR3 sequences, roughly 39% of which are singletons. The sample consisted of peripheral blood or thyroid tissue (not recorded which). Receptors originate from an adult man with Graves' hyperthyroidism. The CDR3 runs from the conserved cysteine through the conserved F or W. The order of the fields is clone size, D gene, J gene, V gene, CDR3 DNA, CDR3 protein. The D gene is left open where the match is weak. Not all rows give a size; the values are once, few, many and, for expanded clones, a class.

abundance: .; d_gene: .; j_gene: TRBJ2-2; v_gene: TRBV2; CDR3nt: TGTGCCAGCAGTGAAGCAGTGCAGGATCGGGGCTACACCGGGGAGCTGTTTTTT; CDR3aa: CASSEAVQDRGYTGELFF
abundance: .; d_gene: .; j_gene: TRBJ2-7; v_gene: TRBV7-9; CDR3nt: TGTGCCAGCAGCTTTTCGGGGTTGTACGAGCAGTACTTC; CDR3aa: CASSFSGLYEQYF
abundance: many; d_gene: .; j_gene: TRBJ1-6; v_gene: TRBV12-3/TRBV12-4; CDR3nt: TGTGCCAGCAGTTTAGAGGCCTCGGGGTGGTCACCCCTCCACTTT; CDR3aa: CASSLEASGWSPLHF
abundance: many; d_gene: TRBD1; j_gene: TRBJ1-5; v_gene: TRBV12-3/TRBV12-4; CDR3nt: TGTGCCAGCAGTTTACTGACGGGACAGGGACATAGCAATCAGCCCCAGCATTTT; CDR3aa: CASSLLTGQGHSNQPQHF
abundance: .; d_gene: TRBD2; j_gene: TRBJ2-2; v_gene: TRBV20-1; CDR3nt: TGCAGTGCTAGACGACTGGGACTAGCAGAAGGGGAGCTGTTTTTT; CDR3aa: CSARRLGLAEGELFF
abundance: many; d_gene: .; j_gene: TRBJ1-5; v_gene: TRBV2; CDR3nt: TGTGCCAGCAAGAAGAGGGATAGCAATCAGCCCCAGCATTTT; CDR3aa: CASKKRDSNQPQHF
abundance: .; d_gene: .; j_gene: TRBJ2-3; v_gene: TRBV20-1; CDR3nt: TGCAGTGCCCTCCCCCTAGCGACTAGCACAGATACGCAGTATTTT; CDR3aa: CSALPLATSTDTQYF
abundance: many; d_gene: .; j_gene: TRBJ1-5; v_gene: TRBV6-5; CDR3nt: TGTGCCAGCAGTCCGAATGGGCTCCATCAGCCCCAGCATTTT; CDR3aa: CASSPNGLHQPQHF
abundance: many; d_gene: TRBD2; j_gene: TRBJ2-7; v_gene: TRBV7-6; CDR3nt: TGTGCCAGCAGCTTAGTGGCTAGCGGGAACTCCTACGAGCAGTACTTC; CDR3aa: CASSLVASGNSYEQYF
abundance: many; d_gene: .; j_gene: TRBJ1-1; v_gene: TRBV7-8; CDR3nt: TGTGCCAGCAGCTCCCAAGTTTCGCGTGAAGCTTTCTTT; CDR3aa: CASSSQVSREAFF
abundance: .; d_gene: .; j_gene: TRBJ2-1; v_gene: TRBV7-8; CDR3nt: TGTGCCAGCAGCCCCCGAAGAACTAGCTTCGGTGAGCAGTTCTTC; CDR3aa: CASSPRRTSFGEQFF
abundance: many; d_gene: TRBD1; j_gene: TRBJ1-5; v_gene: TRBV11-2; CDR3nt: TGTGCCAGCAGCTGGGGGGGGTCAGGGGGCATGGGCAATCAGCCCCAGCATTTT; CDR3aa: CASSWGGSGGMGNQPQHF
abundance: many; d_gene: .; j_gene: TRBJ2-7; v_gene: TRBV4-1; CDR3nt: TGCGCCAGCAGCCACCGGACCTCCCACGAGCAGTACTTC; CDR3aa: CASSHRTSHEQYF
abundance: .; d_gene: .; j_gene: TRBJ1-1; v_gene: TRBV20-1; CDR3nt: TGCAGTGCTAGGGGAGATAGGGGCGCGAGGACTGAAGCTTCCTTT; CDR3aa: CSARGDRGARTEASF
abundance: many; d_gene: TRBD2; j_gene: TRBJ2-7; v_gene: TRBV20-1; CDR3nt: TGCAGTGCTAGAGACCGGATGGCGGGAGCCCGCGCCTACGAGCAGTACTTC; CDR3aa: CSARDRMAGARAYEQYF
abundance: .; d_gene: .; j_gene: TRBJ2-5; v_gene: TRBV20-1; CDR3nt: TGCAGTGCTAGAGACCCCTCTGCCGGAATCCAAGAGACCCAGTACTTC; CDR3aa: CSARDPSAGIQETQYF
abundance: .; d_gene: TRBD1; j_gene: TRBJ2-7; v_gene: TRBV29-1; CDR3nt: TGCAGCGTTGACATGGGACAGGGTAATAACGAGCAGTACTTC; CDR3aa: CSVDMGQGNNEQYF
abundance: few; d_gene: TRBD1; j_gene: TRBJ2-7; v_gene: TRBV29-1; CDR3nt: TGCAGCGTTGAGACAGGGGGCTACAATGAGCAGTACTTC; CDR3aa: CSVETGGYNEQYF
abundance: few; d_gene: .; j_gene: TRBJ1-1; v_gene: TRBV13; CDR3nt: TGTGCCAGCAGCACGCAGAGGGCCAGGGGAGCTTTCTTT; CDR3aa: CASSTQRARGAFF
abundance: .; d_gene: TRBD1; j_gene: TRBJ2-2; v_gene: TRBV3-1; CDR3nt: TGTGCCAGCAGCCAAGCACAGGGGGGTAACACCGGGGAGCTGTTTTTT; CDR3aa: CASSQAQGGNTGELFF
abundance: many; d_gene: .; j_gene: TRBJ2-7; v_gene: TRBV7-2; CDR3nt: TGTGCCAGCAGCTTATACCCGCTGGAGGGCTCCTACGAGCAGTACTTC; CDR3aa: CASSLYPLEGSYEQYF
abundance: many; d_gene: TRBD2; j_gene: TRBJ2-7; v_gene: TRBV7-8; CDR3nt: TGTGCCAGCAGCTCCTTAGCGGGAACCTACGAGCAGTACTTC; CDR3aa: CASSSLAGTYEQYF
abundance: many; d_gene: .; j_gene: TRBJ1-2; v_gene: TRBV7-9; CDR3nt: TGTGCCAGCAGCCGGACAGAGAGCTATGGCTACACCTTC; CDR3aa: CASSRTESYGYTF
abundance: .; d_gene: TRBD1; j_gene: TRBJ1-2; v_gene: TRBV30; CDR3nt: TGTGCCTGGAGTGTAAAGGACAGGGGTTATGGCTACACCTTC; CDR3aa: CAWSVKDRGYGYTF
abundance: .; d_gene: .; j_gene: TRBJ2-7; v_gene: TRBV29-1; CDR3nt: TGCAGCGTTGTAGCTCAGGGAGCAACCTACGAGCAGTACTTC; CDR3aa: CSVVAQGATYEQYF
abundance: .; d_gene: TRBD2; j_gene: TRBJ2-5; v_gene: TRBV20-1; CDR3nt: TGCAGTGCTAGAGATCCGGGACTAGCGGGGGGGCCGGAGACCCAGTACTTC; CDR3aa: CSARDPGLAGGPETQYF
abundance: many; d_gene: .; j_gene: TRBJ1-3; v_gene: TRBV10-2; CDR3nt: TGCGCCAGCAGTGAGAGTTCGCGAGTTAACACCATATATTTT; CDR3aa: CASSESSRVNTIYF
abundance: .; d_gene: TRBD1; j_gene: TRBJ2-5; v_gene: TRBV7-9; CDR3nt: TGTGCCAGCAGCTCGCCGGGACAGGGAAACCAAGAGACCCAGTACTTC; CDR3aa: CASSSPGQGNQETQYF
abundance: many; d_gene: TRBD2; j_gene: TRBJ2-5; v_gene: TRBV10-3; CDR3nt: TGTGCCATCGCGGGAGAGGTTCAAGAGACCCAGTACTTC; CDR3aa: CAIAGEVQETQYF
abundance: .; d_gene: .; j_gene: TRBJ2-3; v_gene: TRBV12-3/TRBV12-4; CDR3nt: TGTGCTAGTGGTTTAGGGGGGACCAACAAGCCCTCAGATACGCAGTATTTT; CDR3aa: CASGLGGTNKPSDTQYF
abundance: .; d_gene: .; j_gene: TRBJ1-2; v_gene: TRBV2; CDR3nt: TGTGCCAGCAGTGCTAGTTTGGTCAACTATGGCTACACCTTC; CDR3aa: CASSASLVNYGYTF
abundance: .; d_gene: .; j_gene: TRBJ2-2; v_gene: TRBV7-3; CDR3nt: TGTGCCAGCAGCCCGACCGCCCCACCCGGGGAGCTGTTTTTT; CDR3aa: CASSPTAPPGELFF
abundance: many; d_gene: TRBD1; j_gene: TRBJ2-7; v_gene: TRBV29-1; CDR3nt: TGCAGCGTTGAAGATCTGGGACAGGGGGCCCACGAGCAGTACTTC; CDR3aa: CSVEDLGQGAHEQYF
abundance: few; d_gene: .; j_gene: TRBJ1-2; v_gene: TRBV5-1; CDR3nt: TGCGCCAGCAGCTTGGATACCGGATTCGGTGGCTACACCTTC; CDR3aa: CASSLDTGFGGYTF
abundance: many; d_gene: TRBD1; j_gene: TRBJ1-1; v_gene: TRBV29-1; CDR3nt: TGCAGCGTCGACAGGGGCCTGAACACTGAAGCTTTCTTT; CDR3aa: CSVDRGLNTEAFF
abundance: many; d_gene: .; j_gene: TRBJ1-3; v_gene: TRBV7-9; CDR3nt: TGTGCCAGCAGCTTAGCAAGCGAGGCGTTAACCATATATTTT; CDR3aa: CASSLASEALTIYF
abundance: .; d_gene: .; j_gene: TRBJ2-7; v_gene: TRBV28; CDR3nt: TGTGCCAGCAGCAAACAGGGCACGCCGTCCTACGAGCAGTACTTC; CDR3aa: CASSKQGTPSYEQYF
abundance: many; d_gene: TRBD2; j_gene: TRBJ2-7; v_gene: TRBV20-1; CDR3nt: TGCAGTGCTAGAGAAGCGGGAAGATCCGGCGAGCAGTACTTC; CDR3aa: CSAREAGRSGEQYF
abundance: .; d_gene: .; j_gene: TRBJ2-5; v_gene: TRBV6-5; CDR3nt: TGTGCCAGCAGAACCTACAGGGGAGGAGGGGAGACCCAGTACTTC; CDR3aa: CASRTYRGGGETQYF
abundance: few; d_gene: TRBD1; j_gene: TRBJ1-2; v_gene: TRBV3-1; CDR3nt: TGTGCCAGCAGCGCACAGGGGGATCACTATGGCTACACCTTC; CDR3aa: CASSAQGDHYGYTF
abundance: many; d_gene: TRBD2; j_gene: TRBJ2-5; v_gene: TRBV7-9; CDR3nt: TGTGCCAGCAGCTTGCTAGCGGGAGAGCAAGAGACCCAGTACTTC; CDR3aa: CASSLLAGEQETQYF
abundance: .; d_gene: .; j_gene: TRBJ2-5; v_gene: TRBV15; CDR3nt: TGTGCCACCAGCAGGACAGCCGGGCCGTCCCAAGAGACCCAGTACTTC; CDR3aa: CATSRTAGPSQETQYF
abundance: many; d_gene: .; j_gene: TRBJ1-6; v_gene: TRBV7-8; CDR3nt: TGTGCCAGCAGCAGTCCGGGGGGGCCGGTGGATAATTCACCCCTCCACTTT; CDR3aa: CASSSPGGPVDNSPLHF
abundance: .; d_gene: .; j_gene: TRBJ2-5; v_gene: TRBV7-8; CDR3nt: TGTGCCAGCAGCCACCCCCGGGAGACCCAGTACTTC; CDR3aa: CASSHPRETQYF